This TCR beta chain is from a study of blood T cell repertoires in COVID-19. The V and J ends lost 5 bases and 10 bases, in that order; junction bases with no gene match: 12. The CDR3 covers 14 residues. Germline-derived CDR1 and CDR2 are SEHNR and FQNEAQ (reference sequence). The data were produced by immunoSEQ multiplex PCR, yet TCRdb's version contains in-frame clones alone and is incomplete. The sample has over 300,000 clones; 85% to 90% are singletons. The specimen was peripheral blood. The gene calls are TRBV7-9 and TRBJ1-1, with 8 bases aligning to TRBD1. This TCR was sampled from a man between 18 and 35 years old with active or convalescent COVID-19. As DNA, the CDR3 is TGTGCCAGCAGCGTACACGGACAGGGAGGGGGAGCTTTCTTT. This translates into CASSVHGQGGGAFF.